These 20 T cell receptor beta chains were sequenced from one sample in a study of shared clonotypes between healthy human individuals. The protocol was immunoSEQ multiplex PCR, while the TCRdb copy is restricted to in-frame clones and leaves out a portion. The table lists some 380,000 clones, 96% of them singletons, with about 0.34% in the top ten. The sample consisted of memory CD8+ T cells sorted from blood. Subset: CD45RO+ cells pooled with CCR7-negative TemRA cells. The receptor set was obtained from a man aged 30 to 39 in good health.

The chain has TRBV5-6 and TRBJ1-2; TRBD1 matches 8 bases. V was clipped by 4 bases and J by 3 bases; unmatched bases: 5. From germline, CDR1 is SGHDT and CDR2 YYEEEE. The CDR3 is 14 amino acids. The CDR3 protein is CASSIQGADYGYTF. The CDR3 DNA reads as TGTGCCAGCAGCATCCAGGGGGCAGACTATGGCTACACCTTC.

V gene TRBV19 combines with J gene TRBJ2-3; unclear D gene. There are 14 residues in the CDR3. The V gene's germline CDR1 is LNHDA and CDR2 SQIVND (reference sequence). V was shortened by 10 bases and J by 3 bases, with 17 bases between the two germline ends. The CDR3 loop reads CATTRSATTDTQYF. The CDR3 nucleotides read TGTGCCACTACCCGTTCGGCTACTACAGATACGCAGTATTTT.

The J gene is TRBJ2-1, the V gene TRBV7-9, with 12 bases aligning to TRBD2. Germline V gene lookup returns CDR1 SEHNR and CDR2 FQNEAQ (reference sequence). This CDR3 is 15 amino acids long. V dropped 4 bases and J dropped 8; count of bases not matched to a gene: 6. CDR3 loop: CASSSLAGGPYEQFF. As DNA, the CDR3 is TGTGCCAGCAGCTCTCTAGCGGGAGGGCCCTATGAGCAGTTCTTC.

This chain uses TRBV18 with TRBJ1-3; 8 bases are shared with TRBD1. The CDR3 consists of 19 residues. Germline V lookup: CDR1 KGHSH, CDR2 LQKENI. Trimming at V came to 2 bases and at J to 3 bases, leaving 15 bases not matched to a gene. CDR3 residues: CASSPISQGAHTYGNTIYF. In nucleotides, the CDR3 is TGTGCCAGCTCACCAATCTCCCAGGGGGCGCATACCTATGGAAACACCATATATTTT. The full variable domain, its missing parts supplied by reference TRBV18 and TRBJ1-3, is NAGVMQNPRHLVRRRGQEARLRCSPMKGHSHVYWYRQLPEEGLKFMVYLQKENIIDESGMPKERFSAEFPKEGPSILRIQQVVRGDSAAYFCASSPISQGAHTYGNTIYFGEGSWLTVV.

The CDR3 DNA reads as TGTGCCAGCTCACCCCCATTTCTAGAGACCCAGTACTTC. Translated: CASSPPFLETQYF. The chain combines TRBV18 with TRBJ2-5; D not resolved. The V and J ends lost 3 bases and 4 bases respectively, with 9 bases between them. Per germline, CDR1 KGHSH and CDR2 LQKENI. CDR3 length equals 13 residues.

CDR3: CASSLEGVTQETQYF. The CDR3, as DNA: TGTGCCAGCAGCTTAGAAGGGGTTACCCAAGAGACCCAGTACTTC. V usage is TRBV5-4 and J usage is TRBJ2-5; D might be TRBD1 (5 bases). The CDR3 consists of 15 residues. The V gene's germline CDR1 is SGHNT and CDR2 YYREEE (reference sequence). V lost 2 bases, J lost 1 base, and 12 bases lay in between.

V usage is TRBV28 and J usage is TRBJ1-1; D unresolved. From germline, CDR1 is MDHEN and CDR2 SYDVKM. This CDR3 is 13 amino acids long. V lost 6 bases to trimming and J lost 0 bases, with 8 bases between them. The CDR3 nucleotides are TGTGCCAGCAGCCGGACCGTGAACACTGAAGCTTTCTTT. It codes for CASSRTVNTEAFF.

The CDR3 DNA follows: TGTGCCAGCAGTTCCACAGGGTCCAATAGATCACCCCTCCACTTT. Protein sequence: CASSSTGSNRSPLHF. The rearrangement joins TRBV2 to TRBJ1-6; possible D gene TRBD1, 6 bases. Between the trimmed V and J ends, which lost 5 bases and 10 bases, there was a span of 18 bases. The CDR3 has 15 amino acids. Germline-derived CDR1 and CDR2 are SNHLY and FYNNEI.

J is TRBJ1-1 and V is TRBV28; TRBD1 is a possible D gene (6 bases). The CDR3 contains 15 residues. V was shortened by 7 bases and J by 0 bases, with 15 bases between the two germline ends. Germline loops: CDR1 MDHEN, CDR2 SYDVKM. The CDR3 loop is CASIGGAAMNTEAFF. CDR3 DNA sequence: TGTGCCAGCATTGGGGGGGCGGCCATGAACACTGAAGCTTTCTTT.

A note on this clone: The junction shows a germline mismatch at one end, possibly a read error. The chain couples TRBV7-2 to TRBJ2-7; D might be TRBD2 (6 bases). The CDR3 loop spans 14 amino acids. Germline V gene data show CDR1 as SGHTA and CDR2 as FQGNSA. The CDR3 here is CASSPGDGSYGQYF. Here the CDR3 DNA reads TGTGCCAGCAGCCCGGGGGACGGATCGTACGGGCAGTACTTC.

The V gene is TRBV6-1, the J gene TRBJ2-2, with 11 nucleotides matching TRBD2. There are 15 residues in the CDR3. The V segment lost 1 base and the J segment 7 bases; nucleotides outside the gene matches: 2. The germline CDR1 and CDR2 sequences are MNHNS and SASEGT. CDR3 bases: TGTGCCAGCAGTGAAGGACTAGCGGGAATCGGGGAGCTGTTTTTT. This gives the protein CASSEGLAGIGELFF.

The chain joins TRBV5-6 to TRBJ2-7; no reliable D call. The CDR3 runs to 12 residues. Germline V CDR1 and CDR2: SGHDT, YYEEEE. V lost 3 bases and J lost 3, with 7 bases in between. The CDR3 region is CASSYDIYEQYF. The CDR3 DNA is TGTGCCAGCAGCTACGACATCTACGAGCAGTACTTC.

In regard to this clone: Other nucleotide sequences from this sample produce the same CDR3. The J gene is TRBJ2-1, the V gene TRBV9, with 10 bases that match TRBD2. The V segment lost 5 bases and the J segment 0 bases; nucleotides outside the gene matches: 2. Per the germline V gene, CDR1 is SGDLS and CDR2 is YYNGEE. CDR3 length: 15 residues. CDR3 protein: CASSASGSSYNEQFF. As DNA, the CDR3 is TGTGCCAGCAGTGCTAGCGGGAGCTCCTACAATGAGCAGTTCTTC.

The chain employs TRBV18 and TRBJ2-1, with 8 bases identical to TRBD2. This CDR3 is 17 amino acids long. J lost 0 bases, V lost 2 bases, and 6 bases had no gene match. Germline V gene sequence: CDR1 KGHSH, CDR2 LQKENI. The CDR3: CASSPSPTSGSYNEQFF. As DNA, the CDR3 is TGTGCCAGCTCACCAAGTCCCACTAGCGGCTCCTACAATGAGCAGTTCTTC. The full variable domain, in which reference TRBV18 and TRBJ2-1 provide the parts outside the CDR3, is NAGVMQNPRHLVRRRGQEARLRCSPMKGHSHVYWYRQLPEEGLKFMVYLQKENIIDESGMPKERFSAEFPKEGPSILRIQQVVRGDSAAYFCASSPSPTSGSYNEQFFGPGTRLTVL.

The genes are TRBV2 and TRBJ2-7; D not certain. Per the germline V gene, CDR1 is SNHLY and CDR2 is FYNNEI. The CDR3 runs to 14 residues. The V end was cut by 7 bases, the J end by 4 bases, with 17 bases between. CDR3 loop: CASIRHPQRYEQYF. CDR3 coding DNA: TGTGCCAGCATTCGGCATCCGCAAAGATACGAGCAGTACTTC.

This chain uses TRBV2 with TRBJ2-3, with TRBD2 identical over 12 bases. Germline lookup yields CDR1 SNHLY and CDR2 FYNNEI. The CDR3 has 15 residues. V gave up 6 bases and J gave up 4 bases; unmatched junction bases: 5. Here the CDR3 reads CASRKTSGSADTQYF. CDR3 coding DNA: TGTGCCAGCAGGAAGACTAGCGGGAGTGCAGATACGCAGTATTTT.

Comment on this clone: Within the sample, other DNA sequences also encode this same CDR3. J is TRBJ2-7 and V is TRBV20-1; D is ambiguous. The CDR3 has 10 amino acids. Germline assignment: CDR1 DFQATT and CDR2 SNEGSKA (reference sequence). Trimming left V 2 bases short and J 1 base short, with 0 bases between. This CDR3 is CSARSYEQYF. CDR3 nucleotide sequence: TGCAGTGCTAGATCCTACGAGCAGTACTTC.

The chain has TRBV29-1 and TRBJ2-3; D possibly corresponds to TRBD2 (6 bases). The V end was cut by 5 bases, the J end by 2 bases, with 11 bases between. This CDR3 contains 13 residues. Germline CDR1 and CDR2: SQVTM and ANQGSEA. This CDR3 is CSVRSGFTDTQYF. For the CDR3, the DNA is TGCAGCGTTCGTAGCGGATTCACAGATACGCAGTATTTT.

The chain uses TRBV28 and TRBJ1-3; no reliable D call. The CDR3 has 13 residues. CDR1 and CDR2 (germline): MDHEN, SYDVKM. V was shortened by 5 bases and J by 2 bases, with 7 bases between the two germline ends. The CDR3 DNA reads TGTGCCAGCAGTCCGCCCCCTGGAAACACCATATATTTT. Translating it yields CASSPPPGNTIYF. Using reference TRBV28 and TRBJ1-3 for the parts outside the CDR3, the full variable domain is DVKVTQSSRYLVKRTGEKVFLECVQDMDHENMFWYRQDPGLGLRLIYFSYDVKMKEKGDIPEGYSVSREKKERFSLILESASTNQTSMYLCASSPPPGNTIYFGEGSWLTVV.

V and J are TRBV28 and TRBJ2-7; D is ambiguous. V lost 6 bases, J lost 7 bases, and 22 bases lay in between. This CDR3 has 15 residues. Germline CDR1 reads MDHEN; CDR2 reads SYDVKM. The CDR3 protein is CASSQSGPNVGEQYF. The CDR3 nucleotides are TGTGCCAGCAGCCAGTCCGGGCCCAACGTCGGGGAGCAGTACTTC.